Presented here are 14 T cell receptor beta chains from one specimen sequenced in a study of OX40 agonist ivuxolimab in advanced cancers. Produced via immunoSEQ multiplex PCR; TCRdb's table is partial and in-frame only. The sample contains about 77,000 clones, around 82% of which appear only once. This specimen was CD4+ or CD8+ T cells sorted from blood, taken in a trial of the OX40 agonist ivuxolimab. The receptor set was obtained from an adult with an advanced solid tumor such as melanoma, head and neck, liver or kidney cancer.

V usage is TRBV25-1 and J usage is TRBJ1-1; D unresolved. Trimming took off 0 bases at V and 4 bases at J, with 3 bases between the two ends. The CDR3 totals 12 residues. CDR1 MGHDK and CDR2 SYGVNS come from the germline V gene. CDR3 residues: CASSEYGTEAFF. CDR3 DNA sequence: TGTGCCAGCAGTGAATATGGCACTGAAGCTTTCTTT.

The chain combines TRBV30 with TRBJ1-2, with a tentative D call TRBD1 (5 bases). The V end was cut by 6 bases, the J end by 0 bases, with 8 bases between. The germline V gene encodes CDR1 GTSNPN and CDR2 SVGIG (reference sequence). The CDR3 runs 12 residues. CDR3 residues: CACTGPNYGYTF. In DNA form, the CDR3 reads TGTGCCTGCACGGGGCCTAACTATGGCTACACCTTC.

V gene TRBV7-9 combines with J gene TRBJ1-2; no reliable D call. With 5 bases removed from V and 3 bases from J, the gap between germline ends came to 7 bases. The CDR3 runs 12 residues. The germline V gene encodes CDR1 SEHNR and CDR2 FQNEAQ (reference sequence). The CDR3 loop reads CASSNRDYGYTF. Written as DNA, the CDR3 is TGTGCCAGCAGCAACCGGGACTATGGCTACACCTTC.

The V gene is TRBV7-9, the J gene TRBJ2-2, with 9 bases fitting TRBD1. Germline assignment: CDR1 SEHNR and CDR2 FQNEAQ (reference sequence). Unmatched junction bases numbered 5, after V lost 6 bases and J lost 6 bases. The length of the CDR3 is 14 residues. CDR3 sequence reads: CASSRDRDAGELFF. The DNA of the CDR3 is TGTGCCAGCAGTAGGGACAGGGACGCCGGGGAGCTGTTTTTT.

J is TRBJ1-2 and V is TRBV9; possibly TRBD1 for D (6 bases). Trimming removed 4 bases from V and 0 bases from J, with 13 bases in between. The CDR3 length is 15 residues. The germline CDR1 and CDR2 sequences are SGDLS and YYNGEE. CDR3 region: CASSSQGHPNYGYTF. Written as DNA, the CDR3 is TGTGCCAGCAGCTCACAGGGCCATCCTAACTATGGCTACACCTTC.

V usage is TRBV19 and J usage is TRBJ1-4, with D uncertain. CDR3 length equals 11 residues. The germline gives CDR1 LNHDA, CDR2 SQIVND (reference sequence). Trimming took off 9 bases at V and 2 bases at J, with 4 bases between the two ends. The CDR3 coding sequence is TGTGCCAGCCGCACTAATGAAAAACTGTTTTTT. Translating it yields CASRTNEKLFF.

CDR3 sequence reads: CASSHKDSHQETQYF. CDR3 bases: TGTGCCAGCAGCCACAAGGACAGCCACCAAGAGACCCAGTACTTC. The chain combines TRBV25-1 with TRBJ2-5, with a possible D match to TRBD1 (6 bases). This CDR3 spans 15 amino acids. Trimming took 6 bases from V and 0 from J, leaving 14 bases between them. Germline V gene lookup returns CDR1 MGHDK and CDR2 SYGVNS. Combining the CDR3 with reference TRBV25-1 and TRBJ2-5 gives the whole variable domain EADIYQTPRYLVIGTGKKITLECSQTMGHDKMYWYQQDPGMELHLIHYSYGVNSTEKGDLSSESTVSRIRTEHFPLTLESARPSHTSQYLCASSHKDSHQETQYFGPGTRLLVL.

The V gene is TRBV5-1, the J gene TRBJ1-1; 11 bases agree with TRBD1. The CDR3 is 14 amino acids. V lost 4 bases and J lost 5; bases outside the gene matches: 4. Per the germline V gene, CDR1 is SGHRS and CDR2 is YFSETQ. This CDR3 reads CASSTGQGGTEAFF. The CDR3 nucleotides read TGCGCCAGCAGCACGGGACAGGGGGGAACTGAAGCTTTCTTT.

This clone was recorded a few times. V usage is TRBV2 and J usage is TRBJ2-7; a weak D match, TRBD1 (6 bases). The germline V gene encodes CDR1 SNHLY and CDR2 FYNNEI. With 6 bases removed from V and 2 bases from J, the gap between germline ends came to 14 bases. The CDR3 loop spans 14 amino acids. CDR3 nucleotide sequence: TGTGCCAGCAGCCCGGAACAGGGAGCCTACGAGCAGTACTTC. Its translation: CASSPEQGAYEQYF.

The chain recombines TRBV9 with TRBJ2-2, with D possibly called TRBD1 or TRBD2 (5 bases each). The CDR3 is made up of 11 amino acids. V lost 10 bases to trimming and J lost 4 bases, with 8 bases between them. CDR1 is SGDLS, CDR2 YYNGEE, per germline. The CDR3 protein is CASGATGELFF. The CDR3 DNA is TGTGCCTCCGGGGCCACCGGGGAGCTGTTTTTT. Full variable domain (remainder filled in from reference TRBV9 and TRBJ2-2): DSGVTQTPKHLITATGQRVTLRCSPRSGDLSVYWYQQSLDQGLQFLIQYYNGEERAKGNILERFSAQQFPDLHSELNLSSLELGDSALYFCASGATGELFFGEGSRLTVL.

This sequence joins TRBV2 and TRBJ1-1, with 9 bases aligning to TRBD1. After removal of 6 bases from V and 11 bases from J, the junction contained 7 bases not matched to a gene. The CDR3 spans 12 residues. Germline V lookup: CDR1 SNHLY, CDR2 FYNNEI. CDR3 loop: CASRGDRVGAFF. In nucleotides, the CDR3 is TGTGCCAGCAGGGGGGACAGGGTTGGCGCTTTCTTT.

This chain connects TRBV7-9 to TRBJ2-1, with D maybe TRBD1 (5 bases). Germline CDR1 and CDR2: SEHNR and FQNEAQ (reference sequence). V lost 2 bases to trimming and J lost 14 bases, with 10 bases between them. This CDR3 comprises 11 residues. CDR3 in amino acids: CASSLSTEEFF. Here the CDR3 DNA reads TGTGCCAGCAGCTTATCGACAGAGGAGTTCTTC. Filled out from reference TRBV7-9 and TRBJ2-1, the complete variable domain reads DTGVSQNPRHKITKRGQNVTFRCDPISEHNRLYWYRQTLGQGPEFLTYFQNEAQLEKSRLLSDRFSAERPKGSFSTLEIQRTEQGDSAMYLCASSLSTEEFFGPGTRLTVL.

The chain couples TRBV5-1 to TRBJ1-2, with D perhaps matching TRBD1 (5 bases). Germline V gene data show CDR1 as SGHRS and CDR2 as YFSETQ. V gave up 4 bases and J gave up 5 bases, with 15 bases separating them. The CDR3 covers 14 residues. DNA of the CDR3: TGCGCCAGCAGCCAGGGAGTCCACGGGTATGGCTACACCTTC. The encoded protein is CASSQGVHGYGYTF. The complete variable domain, with remaining parts taken from reference TRBV5-1 and TRBJ1-2, reads KAGVTQTPRYLIKTRGQQVTLSCSPISGHRSVSWYQQTPGQGLQFLFEYFSETQRNKGNFPGRFSGRQFSNSRSEMNVSTLELGDSALYLCASSQGVHGYGYTFGSGTRLTVV.

This chain uses TRBV2 with TRBJ1-2; the D gene is possibly TRBD1 (5 bases). The ends were cut back, 3 bases at V and 4 bases at J, with 12 bases in the middle. CDR1 is SNHLY and CDR2 is FYNNEI in the germline V gene. The CDR3 consists of 14 residues. The CDR3 nucleotides read TGTGCCAGCAGTGATCTTGCAGGGACCTATGGCTACACCTTC. It yields the protein CASSDLAGTYGYTF.